The 22 T cell receptor beta chains in this list originate from one sample, sequenced in a study of tumor-infiltrating lymphocytes in primary liver carcinoma. Total RNA amounting to roughly 480 ng was the source from which TCR beta cDNA was made with a constant-region primer. For TCR beta, libraries were produced by three nested multiplex PCR rounds using slightly modified ARM-PCR. Use of TRBV1-TRBV30 forward primers with a C-beta reverse primer characterized the first two PCR rounds, which lasted about 9 cycles each. MiXCR was run by TCRdb on the multiplex PCR reads, yielding one entry per CDR3 protein. Of about 48,000 distinct CDR3 sequences listed, about 68% are singletons. Co-extracted RNA and DNA came from about 19-30 mg of unsorted bulk tissue. Sequencing was carried out using liver tumor tissue from sampling region 3. Subset here: tumor region T3, left-lateral pole. The receptor source for this set is a man aged 40-55 years with primary liver carcinoma and hepatitis B virus infection.

In the case of this clonotype: This is likely a read error, given that the CDR3 carries no conserved phenylalanine or tryptophan at its end. J is TRBJ1-2 and V is TRBV6-5, with D uncertain. The CDR3 contains 15 residues. CDR1 MNHEY and CDR2 SVGAGI come from the germline V gene. The CDR3 here is CASCYSPLSNYGYTL. The CDR3 nucleotides read TGTGCCAGCTGTTATTCACCACTTTCCAACTATGGCTACACCTTA.

This clonotype is a singleton in its sample. The J gene is TRBJ1-1, the V gene TRBV5-6; D gene unclear. V was shortened by 4 bases and J by 3 bases, with 16 bases between the two germline ends. Germline V gene data show CDR1 as SGHDT and CDR2 as YYEEEE. This CDR3 is 15 amino acids long. The CDR3 region is CASSPGPGVDTEAFF. The CDR3 DNA follows: TGTGCCAGCAGCCCGGGCCCGGGAGTGGACACTGAAGCTTTCTTT.

A word on this clonotype: A read error may account for a junction end that differs from germline. J is TRBJ2-7 and V is TRBV6-1, with TRBD1 as a possible D gene (5 bases). Germline V lookup: CDR1 MNHNS, CDR2 SASEGT. The CDR3 has 13 residues. Here the CDR3 reads CANSDRGLYEQYF. CDR3 sequence (DNA): TGTGCCAACAGTGATAGGGGCCTCTACGAGCAGTACTTC.

V and J are TRBV28 and TRBJ2-1; 8 nucleotides line up with TRBD1. Germline loops: CDR1 MDHEN, CDR2 SYDVKM. The CDR3 contains 11 residues. CDR3 sequence: CGSRDRTGKFF. For the CDR3, the DNA is TGTGGTAGCAGGGATAGGACAGGGAAGTTCTTC.

With regard to this clonotype: The CDR3 end shows no conserved phenylalanine or tryptophan, and so a read error is likely. The rearrangement links TRBV14 to TRBJ2-3; 12 bases are a match to TRBD2. The length of the CDR3 is 15 residues. CDR1 is SGHDN, CDR2 FVKESK, per germline. The CDR3 protein is CASSQGTSGIDRQYS. CDR3 coding DNA: TGTGCCAGCAGCCAAGGGACTAGCGGGATAGATAGGCAGTATTCT.

The chain is built from TRBV6-2 or TRBV6-3 and TRBJ2-1; 11 bases are a match to TRBD1. V trimming: 10 bases; J trimming: 7 bases; junction bases outside the gene matches: 9. CDR3 length: 14 residues. The germline gives CDR1 MNHEY, CDR2 SVGEGT. The CDR3 protein is CANRGQGGSNEQFF. As DNA, the CDR3 is TGTGCCAACAGGGGACAGGGGGGTTCGAATGAGCAGTTCTTC.

This clonotype was observed at least ten times. The V gene is TRBV4-1, the J gene TRBJ2-1; 7 nucleotides agree with TRBD2. The V and J ends lost 1 base and 7 bases, in that order; junction bases with no gene match: 10. CDR3 length: 16 amino acids. The V gene's germline CDR1 is MGHRA and CDR2 YSYEKL. The CDR3 DNA sequence: TGCGCCAGCAGCCAAGGGGAGGGAATGGTTGTAAATGAGCAGTTCTTC. Amino acids: CASSQGEGMVVNEQFF.

This clonotype turned up a few times. The CDR3 does not end in the conserved phenylalanine or tryptophan, so this is likely a read error. It is unclear where the CDR3 begins or ends on the DNA, so no DNA is shown, and the CDR3 is as TCRdb lists it. The V and J genes are TRBV7-8 and TRBJ2-7. Germline values: CDR1 SGHVS, CDR2 FQNEAQ. The CDR3 is 13 amino acids in total, end residues counted. The CDR3 protein is CASSVDVSYEQYS.

With regard to this clonotype: An end of the junction differs from the germline gene, which may be a read error. The chain couples TRBV19 to TRBJ2-1; 8 positions agree with TRBD2. CDR3 length equals 13 residues. Germline CDR1 LNHDA, CDR2 SQIVND (reference sequence). The CDR3 here is CASSMGLDNEQSF. CDR3 nucleotides: TGTGCCAGTAGTATGGGACTAGACAATGAGCAGTCCTTC. The whole variable domain, filled in from reference TRBV19 and TRBJ2-1, reads DGGITQSPKYLFRKEGQNVTLSCEQNLNHDAMYWYRQDPGQGLRLIYYSQIVNDFQKGDIAEGYSVSREKKESFPLTVTSAQKNPTAFYLCASSMGLDNEQSFGPGTRLTVL.

This clonotype has just a few counts. CDR3 region: CASSPPTPGQGYNEQFF. CDR3 nucleotide sequence: TGTGCCAGCAGTCCCCCTACCCCAGGACAGGGTTACAATGAGCAGTTCTTC. This chain uses TRBV6-5 with TRBJ2-1; TRBD1 aligns across 8 bases. CDR1 and CDR2 from the germline V gene are MNHEY and SVGAGI. The CDR3 totals 17 residues. V gave up 5 bases and J gave up 4 bases; unmatched junction bases: 13.

J is TRBJ2-5 and V is TRBV11-2; 11 bases agree with TRBD1. The V and J ends lost 8 bases and 1 base, in that order; junction bases with no gene match: 15. CDR1 and CDR2 (germline): SGHAT, FQNNGV. The CDR3 consists of 18 residues. The CDR3 bases are TGTGCCAGCGACACGTACGCAGGGACAGGGGGTTCCCAAGAGACCCAGTACTTC. This encodes CASDTYAGTGGSQETQYF.

The chain has TRBV7-3 and TRBJ2-2, with 8 bases aligning to TRBD2. J was trimmed by 6 bases and V by 1 base; bases with no gene match: 16. This CDR3 has 19 amino acids. Germline CDR1 reads SGHTA; CDR2 reads FQGTGA. The CDR3 here is CASSLRGVLAAYRSGELFF. CDR3 nucleotides: TGTGCCAGCAGCTTAAGAGGGGTACTAGCGGCTTACAGATCCGGGGAGCTGTTTTTT.

This clonotype is labeled medium-sized. An end of the junction does not agree with germline; a read error may underlie this. The chain employs TRBV13 and TRBJ1-2; D is perhaps TRBD1 (6 bases). This CDR3 contains 11 residues. CDR1 and CDR2 from the germline V gene are PRHDT and FYEKMQ (reference sequence). CDR3 amino acids: CASSLGQGSTF. The CDR3 bases are TGTGCCAGCAGCTTAGGACAGGGCTCCACCTTC.

Worth noting for this clonotype: At one end the junction does not follow the germline gene, possibly because of a read error. The chain is built from TRBV6-6 and TRBJ1-5; D gene uncertain. The CDR3 has 16 amino acids. From germline, CDR1 is MNHNY and CDR2 SVGAGI (reference sequence). CDR3 residues: CASCYRVEYSNHPQHF. The DNA for the CDR3 is TGTGCCAGCTGTTATCGAGTAGAGTATAGCAATCATCCCCAGCATTTT.

Concerning this clonotype itself: The junction shows a germline mismatch at one end, possibly a read error. This chain joins TRBV6-2 or TRBV6-3 and TRBJ2-1, with 10 bases matching TRBD2. CDR3 size: 16 residues. CDR1 and CDR2 (germline): MNHEY, SVGEGT. DNA of the CDR3: TGTGTCAGCAGTTACAACCTAGCGGGGGTCGGTAATGAGCAGTTCTTC. It translates to CVSSYNLAGVGNEQFF.

In the case of this clonotype: A junction end diverges from the germline sequence, so it may reflect a read error. This rearrangement joins TRBV6-6 to TRBJ2-5; D might be TRBD2 (5 bases). CDR3 length: 13 residues. Germline CDR1 MNHNY, CDR2 SVGAGI (reference sequence). The CDR3 here is CASGERVQDTQYF. CDR3 nucleotides: TGCGCCAGCGGAGAAAGGGTTCAAGATACCCAGTACTTC.

The J gene is TRBJ2-2, the V gene TRBV20-1; TRBD1 agrees at 10 bases. The J segment lost 4 bases and the V segment lost 5 bases, leaving 7 bases of the junction unmatched. This CDR3 comprises 15 residues. CDR1 and CDR2 from the germline V gene are DFQATT and SNEGSKA (reference sequence). This CDR3 reads CSALRDRGVTGELFF. The CDR3 nucleotides read TGCAGTGCTCTCCGGGACAGGGGAGTCACCGGGGAGCTGTTTTTT.

The chain uses TRBV7-9 and TRBJ2-5; tentative D call: TRBD2 (5 bases). V was trimmed by 5 bases and J by 12 bases, leaving 16 bases between them. Germline values: CDR1 SEHNR, CDR2 FQNEAQ (reference sequence). This CDR3 has 12 residues. The CDR3 reads CASSRDRETEYF. The CDR3 DNA reads TGTGCCAGCAGCAGGGATAGGGAGACTGAGTACTTC. The full variable domain, in which reference TRBV7-9 and TRBJ2-5 provide the parts outside the CDR3, is DTGVSQNPRHKITKRGQNVTFRCDPISEHNRLYWYRQTLGQGPEFLTYFQNEAQLEKSRLLSDRFSAERPKGSFSTLEIQRTEQGDSAMYLCASSRDRETEYFGPGTRLLVL.

Turning to this clonotype: The junction differs from germline at one of its ends, possibly a read error. The chain carries TRBV6-2 or TRBV6-3 and TRBJ2-5; D is unresolved. The CDR3 contains 13 residues. CDR1 MNHEY and CDR2 SVGEGT come from the germline V gene. In nucleotides, the CDR3 is TGTGCCAGCAGTTACGGGCGTAAAGAGATCCAGTACTTC. Residues: CASSYGRKEIQYF.

With regard to this clonotype: A much larger clonotype is one base distant, so this may be a read error. The V call is TRBV5-1, the J call TRBJ1-5; TRBD1 aligns across 10 bases. The V gene's germline CDR1 is SGHRS and CDR2 YFSETQ. The CDR3 sequence is 17 residues long. The DNA for the CDR3 is TGCACCAGCAGCCGGGAACCGACCGGGACAGGGGATCAGCCCCAGCATTTT. Protein product: CTSSREPTGTGDQPQHF.

Of note for this clonotype: The missing conserved phenylalanine or tryptophan at the end of this CDR3 makes a read error likely. The gene calls are TRBV12-3 or TRBV12-4 and TRBJ2-1; 7 bases line up with TRBD1. V gave up 6 bases and J gave up 12 bases; unmatched junction bases: 17. There are 15 residues in the CDR3. CDR3 protein: CASSPTGTDDSGQFS. CDR3 DNA: TGTGCCAGCAGCCCCACCGGGACAGATGACAGTGGGCAGTTCTCC.

A single count supports this clonotype. One end of the junction fails to match germline, which may point to a read error. V and J are TRBV6-5 and TRBJ2-1; maybe TRBD1 (6 bases). Germline CDR1 MNHEY, CDR2 SVGAGI. There are 13 residues in the CDR3. The CDR3 is CTGSPTGNKEQFF. CDR3 DNA sequence: TGTACCGGCAGCCCAACAGGGAACAAAGAGCAGTTCTTC.